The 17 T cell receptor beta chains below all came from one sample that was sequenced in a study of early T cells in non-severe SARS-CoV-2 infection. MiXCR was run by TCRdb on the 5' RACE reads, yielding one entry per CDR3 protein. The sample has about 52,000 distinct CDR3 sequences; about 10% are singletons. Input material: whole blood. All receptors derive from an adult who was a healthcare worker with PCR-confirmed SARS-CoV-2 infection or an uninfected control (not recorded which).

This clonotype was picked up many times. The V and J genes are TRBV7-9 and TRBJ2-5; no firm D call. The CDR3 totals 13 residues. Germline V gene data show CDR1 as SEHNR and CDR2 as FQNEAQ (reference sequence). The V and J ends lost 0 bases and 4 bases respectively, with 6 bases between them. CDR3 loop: CASSLAERETQYF. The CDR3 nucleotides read TGTGCCAGCAGCTTAGCCGAGAGAGAGACCCAGTACTTC.

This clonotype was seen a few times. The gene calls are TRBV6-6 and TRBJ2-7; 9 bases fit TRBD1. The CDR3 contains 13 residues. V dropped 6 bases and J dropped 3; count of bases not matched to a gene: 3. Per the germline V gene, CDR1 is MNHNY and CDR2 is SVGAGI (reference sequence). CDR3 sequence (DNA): TGTGCCAGCAGACCGGACAGGGGCTACGAGCAGTACTTC. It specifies CASRPDRGYEQYF.

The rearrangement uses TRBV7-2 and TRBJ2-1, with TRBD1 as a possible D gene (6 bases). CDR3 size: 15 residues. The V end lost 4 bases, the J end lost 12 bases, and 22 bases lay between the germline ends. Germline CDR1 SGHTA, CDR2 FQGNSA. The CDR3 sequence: CASSSQGRWAPVQFF. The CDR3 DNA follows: TGTGCCAGCAGCTCCCAGGGGCGATGGGCTCCCGTGCAGTTCTTC.

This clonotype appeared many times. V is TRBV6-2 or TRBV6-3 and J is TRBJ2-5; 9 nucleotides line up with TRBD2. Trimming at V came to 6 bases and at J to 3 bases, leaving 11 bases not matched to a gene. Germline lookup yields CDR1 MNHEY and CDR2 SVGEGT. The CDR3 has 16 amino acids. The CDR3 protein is CASRPLAGDRKETQYF. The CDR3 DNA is TGTGCCAGCAGACCCTTAGCGGGGGATCGCAAAGAGACCCAGTACTTC.

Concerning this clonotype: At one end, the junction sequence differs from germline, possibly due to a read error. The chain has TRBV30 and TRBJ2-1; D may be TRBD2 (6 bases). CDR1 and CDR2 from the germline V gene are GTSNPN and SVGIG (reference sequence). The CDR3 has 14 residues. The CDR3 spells CAWSVFSGYNEQFF. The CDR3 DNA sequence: TGTGCCTGGAGTGTCTTCAGCGGGTACAATGAACAGTTCTTC.

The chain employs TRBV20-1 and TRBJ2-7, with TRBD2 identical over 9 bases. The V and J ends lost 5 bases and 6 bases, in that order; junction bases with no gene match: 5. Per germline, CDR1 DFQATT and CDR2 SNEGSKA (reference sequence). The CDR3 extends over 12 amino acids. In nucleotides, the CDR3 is TGCAGTGCTGACCTAGCGGGGAGCGAGCAGTACTTC. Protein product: CSADLAGSEQYF.

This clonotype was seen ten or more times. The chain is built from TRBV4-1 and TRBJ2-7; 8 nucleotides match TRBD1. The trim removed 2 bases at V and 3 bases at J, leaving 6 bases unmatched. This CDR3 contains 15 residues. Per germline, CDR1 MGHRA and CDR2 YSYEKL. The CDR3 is CASSQSTGGLYEQYF. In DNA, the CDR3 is TGCGCCAGCAGCCAATCAACAGGGGGGCTCTACGAGCAGTACTTC.

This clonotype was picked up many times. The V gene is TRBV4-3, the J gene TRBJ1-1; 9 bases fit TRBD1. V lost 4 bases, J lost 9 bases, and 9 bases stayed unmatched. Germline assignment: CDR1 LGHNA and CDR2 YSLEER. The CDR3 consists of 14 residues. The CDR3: CASSLTKGQGQAFF. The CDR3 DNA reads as TGCGCCAGCAGCCTTACCAAAGGACAGGGGCAAGCTTTCTTT.

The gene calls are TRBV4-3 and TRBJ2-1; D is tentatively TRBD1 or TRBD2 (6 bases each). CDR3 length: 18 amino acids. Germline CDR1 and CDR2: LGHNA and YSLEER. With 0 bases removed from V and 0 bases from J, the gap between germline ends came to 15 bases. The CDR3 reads CASSQDGFPGASYNEQFF. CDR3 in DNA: TGCGCCAGCAGCCAAGACGGGTTTCCGGGGGCCTCCTACAATGAGCAGTTCTTC.

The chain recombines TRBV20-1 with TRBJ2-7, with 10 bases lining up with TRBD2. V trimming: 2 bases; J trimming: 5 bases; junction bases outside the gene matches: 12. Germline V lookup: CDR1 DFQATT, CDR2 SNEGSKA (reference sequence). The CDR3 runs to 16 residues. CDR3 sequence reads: CSARSLAGEKIHEQYF. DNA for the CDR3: TGCAGTGCTAGAAGTCTAGCGGGAGAGAAGATCCACGAGCAGTACTTC.

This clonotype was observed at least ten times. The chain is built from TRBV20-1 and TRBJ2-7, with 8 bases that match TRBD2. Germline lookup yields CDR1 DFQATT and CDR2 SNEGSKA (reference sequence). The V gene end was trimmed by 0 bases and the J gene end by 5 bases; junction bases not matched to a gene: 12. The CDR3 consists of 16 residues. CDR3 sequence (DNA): TGCAGTGCTAGAGATCCCCAAGCGGGAGAAATCAACGAGCAGTACTTC. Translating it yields CSARDPQAGEINEQYF.

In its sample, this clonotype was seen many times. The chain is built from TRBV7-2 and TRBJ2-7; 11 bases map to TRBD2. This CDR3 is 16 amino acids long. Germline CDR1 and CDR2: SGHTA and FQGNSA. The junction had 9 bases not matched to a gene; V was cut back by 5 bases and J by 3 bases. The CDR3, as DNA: TGTGCCAGCAGCCTACCGACTAGCGGGATACTCTACGAGCAGTACTTC. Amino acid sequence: CASSLPTSGILYEQYF.

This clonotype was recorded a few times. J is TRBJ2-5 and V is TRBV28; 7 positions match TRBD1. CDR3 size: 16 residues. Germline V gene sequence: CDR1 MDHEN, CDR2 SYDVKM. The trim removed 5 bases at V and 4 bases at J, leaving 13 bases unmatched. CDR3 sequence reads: CASSHDQGGLRETQYF. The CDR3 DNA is TGTGCCAGCAGTCATGACCAAGGGGGCCTAAGAGAGACCCAGTACTTC.

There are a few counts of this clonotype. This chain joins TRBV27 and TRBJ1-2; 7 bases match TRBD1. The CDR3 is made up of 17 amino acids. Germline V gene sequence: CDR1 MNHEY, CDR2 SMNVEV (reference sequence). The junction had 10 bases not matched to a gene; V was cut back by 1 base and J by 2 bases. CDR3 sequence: CASSLWDPIGGNYGYTF. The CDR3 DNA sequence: TGTGCCAGCAGTTTATGGGATCCGATAGGGGGCAACTATGGCTACACCTTC.

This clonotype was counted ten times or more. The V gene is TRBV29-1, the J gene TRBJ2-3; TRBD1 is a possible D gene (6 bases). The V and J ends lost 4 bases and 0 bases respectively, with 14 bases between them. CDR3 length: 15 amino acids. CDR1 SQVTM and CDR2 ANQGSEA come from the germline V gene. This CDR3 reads CSVAGGFTSTDTQYF. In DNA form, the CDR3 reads TGCAGCGTTGCTGGGGGCTTTACTAGCACAGATACGCAGTATTTT.

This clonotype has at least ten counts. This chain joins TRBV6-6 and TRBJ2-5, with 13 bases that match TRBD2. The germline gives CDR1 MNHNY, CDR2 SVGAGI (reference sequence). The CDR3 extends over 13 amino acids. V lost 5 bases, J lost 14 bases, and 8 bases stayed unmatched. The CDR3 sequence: CASSVGLAGVIYF. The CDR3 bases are TGTGCCAGCAGTGTCGGACTAGCGGGGGTGATATACTTC.

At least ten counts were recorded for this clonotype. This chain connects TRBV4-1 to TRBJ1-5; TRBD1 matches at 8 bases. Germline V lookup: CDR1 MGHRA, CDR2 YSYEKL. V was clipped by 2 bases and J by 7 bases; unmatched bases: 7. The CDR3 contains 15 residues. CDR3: CASSQQQGAGQPQHF. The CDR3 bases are TGCGCCAGCAGCCAACAGCAGGGGGCCGGGCAGCCCCAGCATTTT.